Listed below are T cell receptor beta chains from one sample, sequenced in a study of shared clonotypes between healthy human individuals. The table came from immunoSEQ multiplex PCR; TCRdb's copy has only in-frame clones and leaves some out. The repertoire includes under 350,000 clones, roughly 84% of them detected once, and about a sixth sits in the top ten. The sequenced material came from memory CD8+ T cells sorted from blood. These receptors all stem from a man aged 18-30 years in good health. Each CDR3 is given with its conserved first and last residue. A D gene is named only where the DNA matches it firmly. Clone size is stated in some rows and not others, as once, few, many or a class when expanded.

V gene: TRBV7-9; J gene: TRBJ2-5; clone size: NA; D gene: NA; CDR3 length: 14; CDR3 protein: CASSLLGTSKTQYF; CDR3 DNA: TGTGCCAGCAGCCTCCTCGGGACCAGTAAGACCCAGTACTTC
V gene: TRBV29-1; J gene: TRBJ1-4; clone size: once; D gene: NA; CDR3 length: 14; CDR3 protein: CSDRPAGAGEKLFF; CDR3 DNA: TGCAGCGACCGCCCTGCCGGGGCGGGAGAAAAACTGTTTTTT
V gene: TRBV6-1; J gene: TRBJ1-1; clone size: NA; D gene: TRBD1; CDR3 length: 13; CDR3 protein: CASTYGQGAEAFF; CDR3 DNA: TGTGCCAGCACCTACGGACAGGGTGCTGAAGCTTTCTTT
V gene: TRBV4-1; J gene: TRBJ2-7; clone size: few; D gene: NA; CDR3 length: 14; CDR3 protein: CASSQDSDPQEQYF; CDR3 DNA: TGCGCCAGCAGCCAAGATTCAGACCCCCAAGAGCAGTACTTC
V gene: TRBV4-3; J gene: TRBJ1-1; clone size: NA; D gene: NA; CDR3 length: 13; CDR3 protein: CASSQVSGTEAFF; CDR3 DNA: TGCGCCAGCAGCCAAGTCTCCGGCACTGAAGCTTTCTTT
V gene: TRBV28; J gene: TRBJ2-7; clone size: NA; D gene: NA; CDR3 length: 14; CDR3 protein: CASSHTPDPIEQYF; CDR3 DNA: TGTGCCAGCAGTCACACTCCCGACCCCATCGAGCAGTACTTC
V gene: TRBV7-8; J gene: TRBJ2-3; clone size: NA; D gene: NA; CDR3 length: 15; CDR3 protein: CASSCLGCSTDTQYF; CDR3 DNA: TGTGCCAGCAGCTGCCTGGGATGTAGCACAGATACGCAGTATTTT
V gene: TRBV27; J gene: TRBJ1-1; clone size: NA; D gene: NA; CDR3 length: 13; CDR3 protein: CASSLGVYTEAFF; CDR3 DNA: TGTGCCAGCAGTTTAGGGGTGTACACTGAAGCTTTCTTT
V gene: TRBV15; J gene: TRBJ2-1; clone size: NA; D gene: NA; CDR3 length: 16; CDR3 protein: CATSRDGEGVNNEQFF; CDR3 DNA: TGTGCCACCAGCAGAGATGGAGAGGGAGTAAACAATGAGCAGTTCTTC
V gene: TRBV30; J gene: TRBJ2-7; clone size: NA; D gene: NA; CDR3 length: 12; CDR3 protein: CAWSSPHYEQYF; CDR3 DNA: TGTGCCTGGAGTTCGCCGCACTACGAGCAGTACTTC
V gene: TRBV5-1; J gene: TRBJ2-7; clone size: NA; D gene: TRBD2; CDR3 length: 17; CDR3 protein: CASSLRVASGGTYEQYF; CDR3 DNA: TGCGCCAGCAGCTTAAGGGTAGCGAGCGGGGGGACCTACGAGCAGTACTTC
V gene: TRBV27; J gene: TRBJ2-2; clone size: NA; D gene: NA; CDR3 length: 15; CDR3 protein: CASSLAGGSTGELFF; CDR3 DNA: TGTGCCAGCAGTTTGGCAGGAGGGAGCACCGGGGAGCTGTTTTTT
V gene: TRBV9; J gene: TRBJ1-1; clone size: NA; D gene: NA; CDR3 length: 14; CDR3 protein: CASSASGGSTEAFF; CDR3 DNA: TGTGCCAGCAGCGCTTCGGGGGGGAGCACTGAAGCTTTCTTT
V gene: TRBV7-8; J gene: TRBJ2-1; clone size: few; D gene: NA; CDR3 length: 15; CDR3 protein: CASSLEADIDNEQFF; CDR3 DNA: TGTGCCAGCAGCTTAGAGGCAGATATAGACAATGAGCAGTTCTTC
V gene: TRBV5-6; J gene: TRBJ2-1; clone size: NA; D gene: TRBD2; CDR3 length: 16; CDR3 protein: CASSTRLAGLYNEQFF; CDR3 DNA: TGTGCCAGCAGCACCCGACTAGCGGGCCTCTACAATGAGCAGTTCTTC
V gene: TRBV18; J gene: TRBJ2-7; clone size: NA; D gene: NA; CDR3 length: 13; CDR3 protein: CASSPWGSYEQYF; CDR3 DNA: TGTGCCAGCTCACCTTGGGGGTCCTACGAGCAGTACTTC
V gene: TRBV6-4; J gene: TRBJ2-3; clone size: many; D gene: NA; CDR3 length: 15; CDR3 protein: CASSEGGSSTDTQYF; CDR3 DNA: TGTGCCAGCAGTGAGGGCGGCTCGAGCACAGATACGCAGTATTTT
V gene: TRBV27; J gene: TRBJ2-1; clone size: NA; D gene: TRBD2; CDR3 length: 18; CDR3 protein: CASSWVGSTSGVVQAQFF; CDR3 DNA: TGTGCCAGCAGTTGGGTGGGTAGTACTAGCGGGGTTGTCCAAGCGCAGTTCTTC
V gene: TRBV15; J gene: TRBJ2-3; clone size: few; D gene: NA; CDR3 length: 15; CDR3 protein: CATSRDREVSDTQYF; CDR3 DNA: TGTGCCACCAGCAGAGATAGGGAGGTCTCAGATACGCAGTATTTT
V gene: TRBV18; J gene: TRBJ2-7; clone size: NA; D gene: NA; CDR3 length: 14; CDR3 protein: CASSQPTGAYEQYF; CDR3 DNA: TGTGCCAGCTCACAACCAACAGGAGCCTACGAGCAGTACTTC
V gene: TRBV10-3; J gene: TRBJ2-2; clone size: NA; D gene: TRBD1; CDR3 length: 14; CDR3 protein: CAISPGQGAGELFF; CDR3 DNA: TGTGCCATCAGTCCGGGACAGGGGGCCGGGGAGCTGTTTTTT
V gene: TRBV5-6; J gene: TRBJ2-2; clone size: NA; D gene: NA; CDR3 length: 13; CDR3 protein: CASSLFRGGELFF; CDR3 DNA: TGTGCCAGCAGCTTGTTTAGGGGCGGGGAGCTGTTTTTT
V gene: TRBV5-6; J gene: TRBJ1-4; clone size: NA; D gene: NA; CDR3 length: 14; CDR3 protein: CASSFQRTGEKLFF; CDR3 DNA: TGTGCCAGCAGCTTTCAACGGACGGGTGAAAAACTGTTTTTT
V gene: TRBV5-4; J gene: TRBJ2-3; clone size: NA; D gene: NA; CDR3 length: 14; CDR3 protein: CASSGRDNTDTQYF; CDR3 DNA: TGTGCCAGCAGCGGCCGGGATAACACAGATACGCAGTATTTT
V gene: TRBV28; J gene: TRBJ2-5; clone size: NA; D gene: TRBD2; CDR3 length: 16; CDR3 protein: CASSHGLAGGRETQYF; CDR3 DNA: TGTGCCAGCAGTCACGGACTAGCGGGGGGTCGAGAGACCCAGTACTTC
V gene: TRBV5-6; J gene: TRBJ1-1; clone size: NA; D gene: NA; CDR3 length: 12; CDR3 protein: CASSFGPGEAFF; CDR3 DNA: TGTGCCAGCAGCTTCGGACCGGGTGAAGCTTTCTTT
V gene: TRBV27; J gene: TRBJ2-3; clone size: few; D gene: TRBD2; CDR3 length: 14; CDR3 protein: CASKIGGASDTQYF; CDR3 DNA: TGTGCCAGCAAGATCGGGGGGGCCTCAGATACGCAGTATTTT
V gene: TRBV6-6; J gene: TRBJ2-3; clone size: NA; D gene: NA; CDR3 length: 15; CDR3 protein: CASSYLGPSTDTQYF; CDR3 DNA: TGTGCCAGCAGTTACTTGGGCCCTAGCACAGATACGCAGTATTTT
V gene: TRBV19; J gene: TRBJ1-5; clone size: NA; D gene: NA; CDR3 length: 14; CDR3 protein: CASSIPLFNQPQHF; CDR3 DNA: TGTGCCAGTAGTATCCCGCTCTTCAATCAGCCCCAGCATTTT
V gene: TRBV7-2; J gene: TRBJ2-7; clone size: NA; D gene: NA; CDR3 length: 18; CDR3 protein: CASSEGGPWTGIPYEQYF; CDR3 DNA: TGTGCCAGCAGCGAGGGAGGGCCCTGGACAGGTATCCCCTACGAGCAGTACTTC
V gene: TRBV4-2; J gene: TRBJ2-3; clone size: NA; D gene: NA; CDR3 length: 13; CDR3 protein: CASSHPRGHTQYF; CDR3 DNA: TGTGCCAGCAGCCATCCCAGGGGACACACGCAGTATTTT
V gene: TRBV21-1; J gene: TRBJ1-4; clone size: NA; D gene: NA; CDR3 length: 16; CDR3 protein: CASSKDGPPTNEKLFF; CDR3 DNA: TGTGCCAGCAGCAAAGACGGGCCACCAACTAATGAAAAACTGTTTTTT
V gene: TRBV13; J gene: TRBJ2-7; clone size: NA; D gene: NA; CDR3 length: 16; CDR3 protein: CASSLAEGPLSYEQYF; CDR3 DNA: TGTGCCAGCAGCTTAGCCGAGGGCCCGCTCTCCTACGAGCAGTACTTC
V gene: TRBV21-1; J gene: TRBJ1-2; clone size: NA; D gene: NA; CDR3 length: 14; CDR3 protein: CASSKENRSYGYTF; CDR3 DNA: TGTGCCAGCAGCAAAGAGAACAGGAGTTATGGCTACACCTTC
V gene: TRBV2; J gene: TRBJ2-3; clone size: NA; D gene: NA; CDR3 length: 14; CDR3 protein: CASIDLAGTDTQYF; CDR3 DNA: TGTGCCAGCATTGATCTGGCAGGCACAGATACGCAGTATTTT
V gene: TRBV13; J gene: TRBJ2-2; clone size: NA; D gene: TRBD1; CDR3 length: 15; CDR3 protein: CASSSDREVTGELFF; CDR3 DNA: TGTGCCAGCAGCTCGGACAGGGAAGTAACCGGGGAGCTGTTTTTT
V gene: TRBV10-1; J gene: TRBJ2-3; clone size: NA; D gene: NA; CDR3 length: 13; CDR3 protein: CARGAVPTDTQYF; CDR3 DNA: TGCGCCAGAGGGGCCGTGCCCACAGATACGCAGTATTTT
V gene: TRBV4-3; J gene: TRBJ2-2; clone size: NA; D gene: NA; CDR3 length: 18; CDR3 protein: CASSPSGAGIINTGELFF; CDR3 DNA: TGCGCCAGCAGCCCCTCTGGAGCGGGTATAATAAACACCGGGGAGCTGTTTTTT
V gene: TRBV7-6; J gene: TRBJ2-7; clone size: NA; D gene: NA; CDR3 length: 12; CDR3 protein: CASSDAFYEQYF; CDR3 DNA: TGTGCCAGCAGCGACGCTTTCTACGAGCAGTACTTC
V gene: TRBV29-1; J gene: TRBJ1-1; clone size: NA; D gene: NA; CDR3 length: 13; CDR3 protein: CSVDERPNTEAFF; CDR3 DNA: TGCAGCGTTGATGAACGTCCGAACACTGAAGCTTTCTTT
V gene: TRBV4-1; J gene: TRBJ1-1; clone size: few; D gene: NA; CDR3 length: 14; CDR3 protein: CASSQEGQSVAAFF; CDR3 DNA: TGCGCCAGCAGCCAAGAAGGGCAGTCCGTTGCGGCTTTCTTT
V gene: TRBV27; J gene: TRBJ2-7; clone size: NA; D gene: NA; CDR3 length: 15; CDR3 protein: CASSLSGQGYYEQYF; CDR3 DNA: TGTGCCAGCAGTTTATCGGGTCAGGGGTACTACGAGCAGTACTTC
V gene: TRBV6-5; J gene: TRBJ1-2; clone size: NA; D gene: NA; CDR3 length: 15; CDR3 protein: CASSYGEDGIYGYTF; CDR3 DNA: TGTGCCAGCAGTTACGGCGAGGACGGAATCTATGGCTACACCTTC
V gene: TRBV5-6; J gene: TRBJ2-7; clone size: NA; D gene: NA; CDR3 length: 15; CDR3 protein: CASSYWGGPSYEQYF; CDR3 DNA: TGTGCCAGCAGCTACTGGGGGGGCCCCTCCTACGAGCAGTACTTC
V gene: TRBV6-5; J gene: TRBJ2-7; clone size: NA; D gene: TRBD2; CDR3 length: 13; CDR3 protein: CASSYGGRYEQYF; CDR3 DNA: TGTGCCAGCAGTTACGGCGGGAGGTACGAGCAGTACTTC
V gene: TRBV28; J gene: TRBJ1-6; clone size: NA; D gene: NA; CDR3 length: 16; CDR3 protein: CATNPGHYSFNSPLHF; CDR3 DNA: TGTGCCACAAACCCGGGACATTATTCCTTTAATTCACCCCTCCACTTT
V gene: TRBV11-2; J gene: TRBJ1-6; clone size: NA; D gene: NA; CDR3 length: 16; CDR3 protein: CASTSGGRYKDSPLHF; CDR3 DNA: TGTGCCAGCACCTCCGGGGGGCGCTATAAAGATTCACCCCTCCACTTT
V gene: TRBV2; J gene: TRBJ2-5; clone size: NA; D gene: TRBD1; CDR3 length: 14; CDR3 protein: CASRASGGRETQYF; CDR3 DNA: TGTGCCAGCAGGGCATCAGGGGGCCGCGAGACCCAGTACTTC
V gene: TRBV12-5; J gene: TRBJ2-3; clone size: NA; D gene: NA; CDR3 length: 18; CDR3 protein: CASKTSQGGYTRTDTQYF; CDR3 DNA: TGTGCTAGCAAGACTTCTCAGGGCGGATATACACGCACAGATACGCAGTATTTT
V gene: TRBV28; J gene: TRBJ2-7; clone size: once; D gene: TRBD1; CDR3 length: 13; CDR3 protein: CASSSRGTYEQYF; CDR3 DNA: TGTGCCAGCAGTTCCAGGGGGACCTACGAGCAGTACTTC
V gene: TRBV6-6; J gene: TRBJ2-5; clone size: NA; D gene: TRBD1; CDR3 length: 15; CDR3 protein: CASSYTNRGRETQYF; CDR3 DNA: TGTGCCAGCAGTTACACCAACAGGGGGCGAGAGACCCAGTACTTC
V gene: TRBV7-9; J gene: TRBJ2-7; clone size: NA; D gene: NA; CDR3 length: 12; CDR3 protein: CASSLDRVEQYF; CDR3 DNA: TGTGCCAGCAGCTTAGACAGGGTCGAGCAGTACTTC
V gene: TRBV19; J gene: TRBJ1-1; clone size: NA; D gene: NA; CDR3 length: 15; CDR3 protein: CASRVAGRANTEAFF; CDR3 DNA: TGTGCCAGTAGGGTCGCGGGCAGGGCGAACACTGAAGCTTTCTTT
V gene: TRBV9; J gene: TRBJ2-3; clone size: NA; D gene: NA; CDR3 length: 16; CDR3 protein: CASSPVGRVRTDTQYF; CDR3 DNA: TGTGCCAGCAGCCCGGTGGGAAGGGTGCGCACAGATACGCAGTATTTT